Presented here are 2 T cell receptor beta chains from one specimen sequenced in a study of preoperative IRX-2 immunotherapy in early breast cancer (dated by TCRdb to the late 2010s). This specimen's treatment or condition label, interpreted: preoperative locoregional IRX-2 cytokine immunotherapy. Libraries came from the immunoSEQ multiplex PCR assay. The table comes from immuneACCESS by way of TCRdb, which keeps in-frame sequences with V and J called. Part of the clones is missing from these tables; in studies checked, under half for an unresolved V gene and the rest for unknown reasons. The sample yields about 2,800 clones; around four fifths were counted once. Of the sample, around 12% falls within the top ten clones. The sample here was tumor tissue, taken before IRX-2 immunotherapy. These receptors originate from a human donor with breast cancer.

The chain recombines TRBV7-7 with TRBJ1-5; TRBD1 agrees at 7 bases. Germline V gene lookup returns CDR1 SSHAT and CDR2 FNYEAQ (reference sequence). This CDR3 is built from 17 residues. Trimming removed 3 bases from V and 5 bases from J; junction bases left unmatched: 13. The chain's CDR3 is CASSFQWGTVDDQPQHF. Here the CDR3 DNA reads TGTGCCAGCAGCTTTCAATGGGGGACAGTGGACGATCAGCCCCAGCATTTT.

The V and J genes are TRBV18 and TRBJ1-4; D possibly corresponds to TRBD1 (5 bases). The CDR3 has 15 residues. Germline V lookup: CDR1 KGHSH, CDR2 LQKENI. V dropped 3 bases and J dropped 5 bases, with 13 bases sitting between them. The CDR3 region has the DNA TGTGCCAGCTCACCTACCGGGGGAAAGAATGAAAAACTGTTTTTT. Its translation: CASSPTGGKNEKLFF.